The 13 T cell receptor beta chains below all came from one sample that was sequenced in a study of blood T cells in healthy people across ages. Combining a sample-barcoded 5' primer with a J-beta primer mix, a second PCR ran for 7 to 11 cycles. TCRdb reprocessed the 5' RACE reads with MiXCR, giving one entry per CDR3 protein. The sample carries about 1 million distinct CDR3 sequences, 40% to 50% recorded once. The sequencing input was blood. The receptors originated from a woman aged 55-75 years in good health.

The chain is built from TRBV11-2 and TRBJ2-1; 12 bases line up with TRBD2. Germline lookup yields CDR1 SGHAT and CDR2 FQNNGV. The trim removed 5 bases at V and 0 bases at J, leaving 17 bases unmatched. The CDR3 totals 21 residues. CDR3 nucleotide sequence: TGTGCCAGCAGCCACCCGGGGGCTAGCGGGAGGGGTTTGCTCTCCTACAATGAGCAGTTCTTC. Translated: CASSHPGASGRGLLSYNEQFF.

This chain uses TRBV27 with TRBJ2-4; 7 nucleotides align to TRBD1. The CDR3 consists of 14 residues. J gave up 4 bases and V 5 bases, and 5 bases lay outside the gene matches. Germline assignment: CDR1 MNHEY and CDR2 SMNVEV (reference sequence). This chain's CDR3 is CASSPRTGKNIQYF. DNA for the CDR3: TGTGCCAGCAGTCCCCGGACAGGAAAAAACATTCAGTACTTC.

This clonotype was seen a few times. This chain uses TRBV14 with TRBJ2-7, with 14 bases that match TRBD2. V was pared by 1 base and J by 4 bases, with 3 bases of the junction left unmatched. The CDR3 is 16 amino acids. The germline CDR1 and CDR2 sequences are SGHDN and FVKESK. As DNA, the CDR3 is TGTGCCAGCAGCCAAGGGAGGACTAGCGGGAGGTACGAGCAGTACTTC. It specifies CASSQGRTSGRYEQYF.

The chain recombines TRBV6-2 or TRBV6-3 with TRBJ2-3, with TRBD1 matching 7 bases. V gave up 4 bases and J gave up 1 base; unmatched junction bases: 5. The CDR3 length is 15 residues. In germline, CDR1 is MNHEY, CDR2 SVGEGT. Here the CDR3 reads CASSLTGSGTDTQYF. CDR3 coding DNA: TGTGCCAGCAGTTTGACAGGGTCGGGCACAGATACGCAGTATTTT.

The chain has TRBV5-6 and TRBJ1-2; D is ambiguous. The germline gives CDR1 SGHDT, CDR2 YYEEEE. This CDR3 comprises 12 residues. V lost 3 bases to trimming and J lost 6 bases, with 9 bases between them. The CDR3 region is CASSYSFDGYTF. The CDR3 DNA sequence: TGTGCCAGCAGCTACTCCTTCGATGGCTACACCTTC. Full variable domain (rest looked up from reference TRBV5-6 and TRBJ1-2): DAGVTQSPTHLIKTRGQQVTLRCSPKSGHDTVSWYQQALGQGPQFIFQYYEEEERQRGNFPDRFSGHQFPNYSSELNVNALLLGDSALYLCASSYSFDGYTFGSGTRLTVV.

The V gene is TRBV10-3, the J gene TRBJ1-6; D uncertain. The CDR3 sequence is 12 residues long. V lost 2 bases and J 9 bases, leaving 5 bases between the germline ends. Germline V gene data show CDR1 as ENHRY and CDR2 as SYGVKD. Written as DNA, the CDR3 is TGTGCCATCAGTGAGGGGATTTCACCCCTCCACTTT. The encoded protein is CAISEGISPLHF.

The chain recombines TRBV21-1 with TRBJ2-7; the DNA was not compared with TRBD1, the D call given in the table. TRBV21-1 is recorded as a pseudogene. The CDR3 covers 13 residues. This CDR3 is CASSKGSQATLYF. CDR3 bases: TGTGCCAGCAGCAAAGGCTCACAGGCCACTCTGTACTTC.

The J gene is TRBJ1-4, the V gene TRBV27; 8 bases agree with TRBD1. This CDR3 spans 13 amino acids. Germline CDR1 and CDR2: MNHEY and SMNVEV (reference sequence). The J segment lost 8 bases and the V segment lost 7 bases, leaving 6 bases of the junction unmatched. The CDR3 region is CASTTGVGEKLFF. The CDR3 nucleotides are TGTGCCAGCACGACAGGGGTAGGGGAAAAACTGTTTTTT.

A word on this clonotype: The junction departs from germline at one end; a sequencing error may be responsible. The V call is TRBV6-1, the J call TRBJ2-5, with TRBD2 matching over 9 bases. From germline, CDR1 is MNHNS and CDR2 SASEGT. The length of the CDR3 is 17 residues. The chain's CDR3 is CASSELGSAGGQGTQYF. The CDR3 DNA reads as TGTGCCAGCAGTGAACTGGGATCAGCGGGGGGCCAAGGGACCCAGTACTTC.

This chain connects TRBV6-5 to TRBJ2-2; either TRBD1 or TRBD2 may supply D (5 bases each). The germline gives CDR1 MNHEY, CDR2 SVGAGI. CDR3 size: 15 residues. V lost 8 bases and J 2 bases, leaving 15 bases between the germline ends. CDR3 sequence (DNA): TGTGCCAGCGGTCGGGGCTTGCATAACACCGGGGAGCTGTTTTTT. As protein: CASGRGLHNTGELFF.

This rearrangement joins TRBV6-1 to TRBJ2-3, with 7 bases aligning to TRBD1. Trimming at V came to 4 bases and at J to 0 bases, leaving 7 bases not matched to a gene. The CDR3 extends over 16 amino acids. CDR1 is MNHNS and CDR2 is SASEGT in the germline V gene. CDR3 loop: CASSAQGFPSTDTQYF. The CDR3 nucleotides read TGTGCCAGCAGTGCACAGGGGTTCCCTAGCACAGATACGCAGTATTTT.

The chain recombines TRBV3-1 with TRBJ1-2, with 8 positions matching TRBD1. Germline V lookup: CDR1 LGHDT, CDR2 YNNKEL (reference sequence). Trimming cost V 4 bases and J 6 bases; bases outside gene matches: 7. The CDR3 extends over 14 amino acids. The CDR3 sequence: CASSPDRGSDGYTF. CDR3 DNA sequence: TGTGCCAGCAGCCCTGACAGGGGTAGTGATGGCTACACCTTC.

The chain links TRBV6-1 to TRBJ2-4, with D uncertain. Trimming took 5 bases from V and 8 from J, leaving 13 bases between them. This CDR3 contains 13 residues. CDR1 is MNHNS, CDR2 SASEGT, per germline. The CDR3 nucleotides read TGTGCCAGCAGTCACCAAGAGGTGGACATTCAGTACTTC. Protein sequence: CASSHQEVDIQYF.